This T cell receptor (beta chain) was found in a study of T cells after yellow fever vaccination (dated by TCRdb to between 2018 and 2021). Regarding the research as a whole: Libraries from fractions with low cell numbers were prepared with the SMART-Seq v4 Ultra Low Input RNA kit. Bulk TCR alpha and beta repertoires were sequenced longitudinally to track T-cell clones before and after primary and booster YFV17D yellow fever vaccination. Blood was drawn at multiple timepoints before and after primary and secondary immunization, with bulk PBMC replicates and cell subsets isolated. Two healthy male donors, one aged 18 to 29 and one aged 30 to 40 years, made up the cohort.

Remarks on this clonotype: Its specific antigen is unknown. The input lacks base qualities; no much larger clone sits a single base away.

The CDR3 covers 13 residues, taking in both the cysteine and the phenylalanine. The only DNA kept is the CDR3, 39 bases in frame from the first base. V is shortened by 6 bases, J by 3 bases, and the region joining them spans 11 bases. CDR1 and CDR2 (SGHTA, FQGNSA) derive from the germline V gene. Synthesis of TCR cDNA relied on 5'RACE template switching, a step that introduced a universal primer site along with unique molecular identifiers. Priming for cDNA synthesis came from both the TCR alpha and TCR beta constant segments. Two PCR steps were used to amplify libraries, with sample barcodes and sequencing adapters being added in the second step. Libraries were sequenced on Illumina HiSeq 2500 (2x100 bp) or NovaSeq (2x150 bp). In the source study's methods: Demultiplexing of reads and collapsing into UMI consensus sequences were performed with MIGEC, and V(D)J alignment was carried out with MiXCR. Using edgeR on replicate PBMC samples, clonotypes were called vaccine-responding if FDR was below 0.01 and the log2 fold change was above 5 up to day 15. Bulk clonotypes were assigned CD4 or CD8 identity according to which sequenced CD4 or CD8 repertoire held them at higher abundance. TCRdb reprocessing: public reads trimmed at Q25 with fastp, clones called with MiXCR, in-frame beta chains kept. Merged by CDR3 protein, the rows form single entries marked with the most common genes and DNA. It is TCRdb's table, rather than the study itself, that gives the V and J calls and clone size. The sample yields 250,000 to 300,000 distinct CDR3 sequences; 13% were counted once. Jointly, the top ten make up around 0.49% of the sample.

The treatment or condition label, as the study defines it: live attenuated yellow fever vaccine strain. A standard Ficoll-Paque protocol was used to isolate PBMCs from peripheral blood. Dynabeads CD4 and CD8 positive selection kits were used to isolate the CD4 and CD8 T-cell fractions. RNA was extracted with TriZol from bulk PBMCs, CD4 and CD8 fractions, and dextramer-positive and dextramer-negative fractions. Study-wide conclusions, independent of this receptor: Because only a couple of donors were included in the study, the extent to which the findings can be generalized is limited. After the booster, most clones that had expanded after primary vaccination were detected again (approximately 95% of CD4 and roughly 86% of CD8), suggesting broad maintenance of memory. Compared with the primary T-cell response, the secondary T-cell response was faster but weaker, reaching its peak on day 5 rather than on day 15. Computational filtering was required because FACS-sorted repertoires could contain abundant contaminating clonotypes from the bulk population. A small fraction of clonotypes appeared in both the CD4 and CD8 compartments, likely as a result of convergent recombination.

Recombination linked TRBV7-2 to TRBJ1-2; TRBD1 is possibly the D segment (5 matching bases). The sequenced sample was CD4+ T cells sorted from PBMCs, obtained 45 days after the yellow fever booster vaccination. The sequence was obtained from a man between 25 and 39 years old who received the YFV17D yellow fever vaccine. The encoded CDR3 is CASRTDSHYGYTF. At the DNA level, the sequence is TGTGCCAGCAGGACAGATTCTCACTATGGCTACACCTTC.